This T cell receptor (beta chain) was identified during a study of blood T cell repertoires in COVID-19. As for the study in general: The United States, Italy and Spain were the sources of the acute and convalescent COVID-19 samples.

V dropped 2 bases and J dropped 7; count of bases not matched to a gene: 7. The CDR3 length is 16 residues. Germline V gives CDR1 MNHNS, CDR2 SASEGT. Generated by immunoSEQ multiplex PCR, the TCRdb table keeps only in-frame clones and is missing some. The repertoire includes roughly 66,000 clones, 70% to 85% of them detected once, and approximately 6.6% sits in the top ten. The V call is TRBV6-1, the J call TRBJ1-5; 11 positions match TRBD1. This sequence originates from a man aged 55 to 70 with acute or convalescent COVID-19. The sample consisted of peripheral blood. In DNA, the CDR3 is TGTGCCAGCAGTGAATCAGGGACAGGGGGTTACCAGCCCCAGCATTTT. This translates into CASSESGTGGYQPQHF.